A single sample is the source of the 10 T cell receptor beta chains below, sequenced in a study of shared clonotypes between healthy human individuals. CD45RO-negative CD8 cells positively selected for CCR7 made up the naive population, which excluded terminally differentiated effector memory CD45RA+ cells. Assay used: immunoSEQ multiplex PCR; TCRdb lists only in-frame clones, some missing. The data hold hundreds of thousands of clones, with 85% to 95% observed a single time. Input material: naive CD8+ T cells sorted from blood. Every receptor here comes from a young man in good health.

The chain joins TRBV10-2 to TRBJ2-1; a weak D match, TRBD2 (5 bases). The CDR3 spans 15 residues. CDR1 and CDR2 from the germline V gene are WSHSY and SAAADI. Trimming took off 0 bases at V and 3 bases at J, with 9 bases between the two ends. CDR3 sequence (DNA): TGCGCCAGCAGTGAGTCTCCGGGGAGCTACAATGAGCAGTTCTTC. As protein: CASSESPGSYNEQFF.

The CDR3 reads CASSESQVGEQYF. CDR3 nucleotides: TGTGCCAGCAGTGAATCACAGGTCGGCGAGCAGTACTTC. This rearrangement joins TRBV25-1 to TRBJ2-7; D is perhaps TRBD1 (5 bases). This CDR3 spans 13 amino acids. V was pared by 1 base and J by 6 bases, with 10 bases between. CDR1 is MGHDK and CDR2 is SYGVNS in the germline V gene.

Points on this clone: Distinct nucleotide sequences in the sample also encode this CDR3. The chain recombines TRBV28 with TRBJ2-7; TRBD2 matches at 10 bases. The V gene's germline CDR1 is MDHEN and CDR2 SYDVKM. This CDR3 spans 15 amino acids. Trimming at V came to 2 bases and at J to 1 base, leaving 2 bases not matched to a gene. The chain's CDR3 is CASSLLAGVSYEQYF. The CDR3 DNA follows: TGTGCCAGCAGTTTACTAGCGGGAGTATCCTACGAGCAGTACTTC.

The chain uses TRBV30 and TRBJ2-5, with 13 bases matching TRBD2. The CDR3 runs 14 residues. The V gene end was trimmed by 5 bases and the J gene end by 3 bases; junction bases not matched to a gene: 3. Germline lookup yields CDR1 GTSNPN and CDR2 SVGIG (reference sequence). The CDR3 region has the DNA TGTGCCTGGGGTGGACTAGCGGGAGAAGAGACCCAGTACTTC. Encoded protein: CAWGGLAGEETQYF.

In this sample, this clone turned up a few times. The chain links TRBV27 to TRBJ2-1; unclear D gene. This CDR3 has 14 amino acids. The ends were cut back, 3 bases at V and 4 bases at J, with 10 bases in the middle. Germline-derived CDR1 and CDR2 are MNHEY and SMNVEV (reference sequence). CDR3 amino acids: CASSLSELYNEQFF. The DNA for the CDR3 is TGTGCCAGCAGTTTGAGTGAGCTGTACAATGAGCAGTTCTTC.

The chain couples TRBV4-3 to TRBJ2-7, with D unclear. The CDR3 consists of 15 residues. V gave up 0 bases and J gave up 2 bases, with 11 bases separating them. CDR1 and CDR2 from the germline V gene are LGHNA and YSLEER. CDR3 nucleotides: TGCGCCAGCAGCCAAGATCGGGCCAGTACCTACGAGCAGTACTTC. The encoded protein is CASSQDRASTYEQYF.

The chain recombines TRBV28 with TRBJ1-4, with 7 nucleotides matching TRBD1. This CDR3 is 15 amino acids long. The trim removed 6 bases at V and 12 bases at J, leaving 16 bases unmatched. Germline lookup yields CDR1 MDHEN and CDR2 SYDVKM. The CDR3 loop is CASRTSGTEKKELFF. The CDR3 DNA reads as TGTGCCAGCAGAACCTCCGGGACAGAGAAGAAGGAACTGTTTTTT.

The sample holds one count of this clone. This chain joins TRBV29-1 and TRBJ2-7; D unclear. Trimming took 4 bases from V and 2 from J, leaving 9 bases between them. CDR1 is SQVTM and CDR2 is ANQGSEA in the germline V gene. The length of the CDR3 is 12 residues. CDR3: CSVVGKTYEQYF. The CDR3 coding sequence is TGCAGCGTTGTTGGGAAAACCTACGAGCAGTACTTC.

The genes are TRBV27 and TRBJ2-7; 9 bases match TRBD2. CDR1 and CDR2 from the germline V gene are MNHEY and SMNVEV (reference sequence). There are 14 residues in the CDR3. Unmatched junction bases numbered 8, after V lost 8 bases and J lost 3 bases. Here the CDR3 reads CASSSGLANYEQYF. The CDR3 nucleotides read TGTGCCAGCTCGTCCGGACTAGCGAACTACGAGCAGTACTTC.

The count of this clone is one. V and J are TRBV5-1 and TRBJ1-1; maybe TRBD1 (6 bases). V lost 2 bases and J 1 base, leaving 9 bases between the germline ends. Germline values: CDR1 SGHRS, CDR2 YFSETQ. The CDR3 length is 14 residues. The CDR3 DNA reads TGCGCCAGCAGCTTCCGGGACACGAACACTGAAGCTTTCTTT. Translating gives CASSFRDTNTEAFF.